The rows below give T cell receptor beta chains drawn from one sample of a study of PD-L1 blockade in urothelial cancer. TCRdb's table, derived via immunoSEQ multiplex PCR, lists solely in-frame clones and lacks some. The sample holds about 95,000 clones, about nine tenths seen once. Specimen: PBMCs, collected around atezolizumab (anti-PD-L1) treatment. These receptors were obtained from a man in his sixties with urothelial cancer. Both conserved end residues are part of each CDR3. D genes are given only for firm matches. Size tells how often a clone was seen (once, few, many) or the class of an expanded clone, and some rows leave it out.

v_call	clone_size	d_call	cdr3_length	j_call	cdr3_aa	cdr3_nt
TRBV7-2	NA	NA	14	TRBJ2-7	CASSHTETGYEQYF	TGTGCCAGCAGCCATACAGAGACCGGCTACGAGCAGTACTTC
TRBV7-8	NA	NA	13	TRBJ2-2	CASSSGWAGELFF	TGTGCCAGCAGCTCAGGGTGGGCCGGGGAGCTGTTTTTT
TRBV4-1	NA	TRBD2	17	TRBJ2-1	CASSQFGETSGYNEQFF	TGCGCCAGCAGCCAATTTGGGGAGACTAGCGGGTACAATGAGCAGTTCTTC
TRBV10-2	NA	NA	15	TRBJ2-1	CASSETGRGSNEQFF	TGCGCCAGCAGTGAGACTGGCCGGGGGAGTAATGAGCAGTTCTTC
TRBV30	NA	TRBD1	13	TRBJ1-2	CAYQQGYLYGYTF	TGTGCCTACCAACAGGGGTACCTCTATGGCTACACCTTC
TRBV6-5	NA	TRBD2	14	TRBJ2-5	CASRASGLMETQYF	TGTGCCAGCAGGGCTAGCGGGTTGATGGAGACCCAGTACTTC
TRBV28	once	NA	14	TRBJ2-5	CASSGVAAKETQYF	TGTGCCAGCAGTGGGGTAGCGGCCAAAGAGACCCAGTACTTC
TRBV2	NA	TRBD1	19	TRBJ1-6	CASSGVSWTGGSYNSPLHF	TGTGCCAGCAGCGGTGTAAGCTGGACAGGGGGCTCCTATAATTCACCCCTCCACTTT
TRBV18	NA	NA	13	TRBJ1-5	CASSPPGTQPQHF	TGTGCCAGCTCACCACCGGGGACACAGCCCCAGCATTTT
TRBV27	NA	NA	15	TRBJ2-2	CASTSPGSNTGELFF	TGTGCCAGCACTTCCCCGGGATCCAACACCGGGGAGCTGTTTTTT
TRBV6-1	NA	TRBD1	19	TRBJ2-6	CASSEAQRTGWAGANVLTF	TGTGCCAGCAGTGAAGCTCAGAGGACAGGATGGGCTGGGGCCAACGTCCTGACTTTC
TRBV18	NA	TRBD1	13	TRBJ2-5	CASSQGQTETQYF	TGTGCCAGCTCACAGGGACAGACGGAGACCCAGTACTTC
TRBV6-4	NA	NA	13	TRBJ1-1	CASSGGTGTEAFF	TGTGCCAGCAGTGGCGGTACGGGGACTGAAGCTTTCTTT
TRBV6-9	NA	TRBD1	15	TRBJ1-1	CASSYTDRGNTEAFF	TGTGCCAGCAGTTATACGGACAGGGGGAACACTGAAGCTTTCTTT
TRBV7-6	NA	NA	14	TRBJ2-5	CASSMGLLGETQYF	TGTGCCAGCAGCATGGGACTTCTCGGGGAGACCCAGTACTTC
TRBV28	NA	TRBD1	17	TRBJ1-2	CASSLYHLTGANYGYTF	TGTGCCAGCAGTTTATACCACTTGACAGGGGCCAACTATGGCTACACCTTC
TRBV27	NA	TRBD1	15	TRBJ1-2	CASRAATGSNYGYTF	TGTGCCAGCAGGGCGGCGACAGGGTCCAACTATGGCTACACCTTC
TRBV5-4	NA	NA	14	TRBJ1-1	CASSWDPRGTEAFF	TGTGCCAGCAGCTGGGACCCGAGGGGGACTGAAGCTTTCTTT
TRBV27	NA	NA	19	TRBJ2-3	CASSPRRGGVGVGTDTQYF	TGTGCCAGCAGTCCACGCCGAGGGGGGGTAGGGGTAGGGACAGATACGCAGTATTTT
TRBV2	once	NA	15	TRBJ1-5	CASSGGVFSNQPQHF	TGTGCCAGCAGTGGGGGGGTTTTTAGCAATCAGCCCCAGCATTTT
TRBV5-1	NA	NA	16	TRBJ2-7	CASSLGFGGPSYEQYF	TGCGCCAGCAGCTTGGGGTTCGGGGGGCCATCCTACGAGCAGTACTTC
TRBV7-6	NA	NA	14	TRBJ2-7	CASSLAQAVSEQYF	TGTGCCAGCAGCTTAGCGCAGGCAGTCAGCGAGCAGTACTTC
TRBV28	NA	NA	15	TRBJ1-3	CASRAQGYSGNTIYF	TGTGCCAGCAGAGCCCAGGGGTACTCTGGAAACACCATATATTTT
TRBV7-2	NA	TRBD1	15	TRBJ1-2	CASSSGTGGDYGYTF	TGTGCCAGCAGCTCGGGGACAGGGGGCGACTATGGCTACACCTTC
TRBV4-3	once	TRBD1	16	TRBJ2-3	CASSRTGDVVTDTQYF	TGCGCCAGCAGTCGGACAGGGGATGTGGTCACAGATACGCAGTATTTT
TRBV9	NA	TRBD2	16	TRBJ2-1	CASSVALRFFYRGGFF	TGTGCCAGCAGCGTAGCTCTACGGTTCTTTTATCGGGGGGGGTTCTTC
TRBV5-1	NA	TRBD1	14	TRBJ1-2	CASSSPGQTYGYTF	TGCGCCAGCAGCTCGCCGGGACAGACCTATGGCTACACCTTC
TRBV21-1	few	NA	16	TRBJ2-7	CASSKYPGTSSPEQYF	TGTGCCAGCAGCAAGTACCCCGGGACTAGTTCGCCCGAGCAGTACTTC
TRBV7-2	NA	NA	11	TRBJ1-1	CASSPKTEAFF	TGTGCCAGCAGCCCCAAAACTGAAGCTTTCTTT
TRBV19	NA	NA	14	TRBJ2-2	CASSMRQNTGELFF	TGTGCCAGTAGTATGAGGCAGAACACCGGGGAGCTGTTTTTT
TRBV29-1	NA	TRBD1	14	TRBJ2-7	CSALTGTGAYEQYF	TGCAGCGCCCTCACCGGGACAGGGGCCTACGAGCAGTACTTC
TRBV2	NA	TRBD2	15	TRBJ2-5	CASRASGGSPETQYF	TGTGCCAGCAGGGCTAGCGGGGGAAGTCCGGAGACCCAGTACTTC
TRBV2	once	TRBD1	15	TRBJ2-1	CASSSRDRGRGEQFF	TGTGCCAGCAGTTCCCGGGACAGGGGAAGGGGTGAGCAGTTCTTC
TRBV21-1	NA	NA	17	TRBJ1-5	CASRVTTGGSIDQPQHF	TGTGCCAGCAGGGTTACGACAGGAGGCAGTATAGATCAGCCCCAGCATTTT
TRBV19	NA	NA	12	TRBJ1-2	CASSPDRYGYTF	TGTGCCAGTAGTCCCGACAGGTACGGCTACACCTTC
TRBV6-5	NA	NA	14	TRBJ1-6	CASRRGSYNSPLHF	TGTGCCAGCAGGCGAGGCTCCTATAATTCACCCCTCCACTTT
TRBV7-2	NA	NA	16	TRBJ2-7	CASSLAGTRSSYEQYF	TGTGCCAGCAGCTTAGCTGGGACACGGAGCTCCTACGAGCAGTACTTC
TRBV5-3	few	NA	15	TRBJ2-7	CARSLVRQATYEQYF	TGTGCCAGAAGCTTGGTCCGACAGGCTACCTACGAGCAGTACTTC
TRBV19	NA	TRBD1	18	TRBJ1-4	CASSIETGAIQPNEKLFF	TGTGCCAGTAGTATTGAGACAGGGGCCATACAGCCTAATGAAAAACTGTTTTTT
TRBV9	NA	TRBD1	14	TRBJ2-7	CASSVDRGKDEQYF	TGTGCCAGCAGCGTGGACAGGGGCAAGGACGAGCAGTACTTC